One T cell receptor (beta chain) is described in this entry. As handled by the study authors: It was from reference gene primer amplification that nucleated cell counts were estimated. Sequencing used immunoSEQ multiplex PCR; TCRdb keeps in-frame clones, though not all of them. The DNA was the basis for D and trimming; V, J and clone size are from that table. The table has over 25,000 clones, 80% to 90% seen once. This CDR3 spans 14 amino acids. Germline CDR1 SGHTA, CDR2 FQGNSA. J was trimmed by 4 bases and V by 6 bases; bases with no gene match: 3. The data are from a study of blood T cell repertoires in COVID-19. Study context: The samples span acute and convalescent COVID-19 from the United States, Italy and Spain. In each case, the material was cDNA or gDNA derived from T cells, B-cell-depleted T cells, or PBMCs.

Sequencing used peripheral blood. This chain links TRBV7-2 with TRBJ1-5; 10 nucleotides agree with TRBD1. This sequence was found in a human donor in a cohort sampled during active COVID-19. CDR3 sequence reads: CASRGTGANQPQHF. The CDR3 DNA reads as TGTGCCAGCAGGGGGACAGGGGCGAATCAGCCCCAGCATTTT.